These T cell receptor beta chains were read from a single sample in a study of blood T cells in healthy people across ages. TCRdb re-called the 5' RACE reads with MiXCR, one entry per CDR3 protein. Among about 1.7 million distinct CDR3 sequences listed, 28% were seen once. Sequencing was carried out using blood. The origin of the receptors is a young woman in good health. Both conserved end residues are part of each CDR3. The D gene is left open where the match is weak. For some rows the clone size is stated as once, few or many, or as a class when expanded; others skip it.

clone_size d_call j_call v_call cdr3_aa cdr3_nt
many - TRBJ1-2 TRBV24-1 CAGISNYGYTF TGTGCGGGAATCTCTAACTATGGCTACACCTTC
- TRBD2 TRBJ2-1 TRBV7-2 CASSLEWRGGYNEQFF TGTGCCAGCAGCTTAGAGTGGCGGGGGGGATACAATGAGCAGTTCTTC
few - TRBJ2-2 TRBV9 CASSVDGPNTGELFF TGTGCCAGCAGCGTTGACGGGCCAAACACCGGGGAGCTGTTTTTT
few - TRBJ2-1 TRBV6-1 CASSELRGSEQFF TGTGCCAGCAGTGAACTTCGGGGGAGTGAGCAGTTCTTC
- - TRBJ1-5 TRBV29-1 CRVGLGQPQHF TGCAGGGTTGGGTTGGGTCAGCCCCAGCATTTT
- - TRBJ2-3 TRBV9 CASSFPPGTLTDTQYF TGTGCCAGCAGCTTCCCACCGGGTACTCTCACAGATACGCAGTATTTT
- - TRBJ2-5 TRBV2 CASSESGRVYF TGTGCCAGCAGTGAGTCTGGTCGGGTGTACTTC
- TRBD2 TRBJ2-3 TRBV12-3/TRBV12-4 CASTKREAQSTDTQYF TGTGCCAGCACTAAGCGGGAGGCCCAAAGCACAGATACGCAGTATTTT
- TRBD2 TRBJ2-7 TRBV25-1 CASSELGGDLYEQYF TGTGCCAGCAGTGAATTGGGGGGGGACCTGTACGAGCAGTACTTC
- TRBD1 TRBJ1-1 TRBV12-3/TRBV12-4 CASRGDRGPTEAFF TGTGCCAGCAGGGGAGACAGGGGGCCCACTGAAGCTTTCTTT
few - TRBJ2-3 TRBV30 CAWSNGMGDTQYF TGTGCCTGGAGTAATGGGATGGGGGATACGCAGTATTTT